Many counts were recorded for the clone carrying this TCR beta chain. The sample originates from a study of early T cells in non-severe SARS-CoV-2 infection. TCRdb reanalysed the 5' RACE reads using MiXCR and keeps one entry per CDR3 protein. The repertoire holds 45,000 to 75,000 distinct CDR3 sequences, with approximately 9% as singletons. This CDR3 is 15 amino acids long. V was cut by 6 bases and J by 7 bases, with 17 bases left in between. Looked up from germline, CDR1 is SGHNT and CDR2 is YYREEE (reference sequence). This chain uses TRBV5-4 with TRBJ1-6; weak D call: TRBD1 (5 bases). Sequencing input: whole blood. The clonotype comes from an adult who was a healthcare worker with PCR-confirmed SARS-CoV-2 infection or an uninfected control (not recorded which). CDR3 DNA sequence: TGTGCCAGCACGAGGGCAGGGTGGACGAATTCACCCCTCCACTTT. Encoded protein: CASTRAGWTNSPLHF.